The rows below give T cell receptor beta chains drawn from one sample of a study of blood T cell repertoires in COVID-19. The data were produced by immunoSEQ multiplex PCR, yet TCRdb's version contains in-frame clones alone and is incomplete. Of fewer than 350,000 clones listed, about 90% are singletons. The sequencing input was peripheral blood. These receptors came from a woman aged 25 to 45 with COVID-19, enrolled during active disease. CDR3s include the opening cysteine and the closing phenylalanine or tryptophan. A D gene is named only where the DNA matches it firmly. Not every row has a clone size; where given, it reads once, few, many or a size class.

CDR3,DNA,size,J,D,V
CASSPTTGGSGNTIYF,TGTGCCAGCTCACCGACTACAGGGGGTTCTGGAAACACCATATATTTT,.,TRBJ1-3,TRBD1,TRBV18
CASTGLTPEYNEQFF,TGTGCCAGCACCGGACTCACCCCTGAATACAATGAGCAGTTCTTC,.,TRBJ2-1,.,TRBV5-5
CASSPSRGRVTDTQYF,TGTGCCAGCTCACCGTCCAGGGGGCGCGTGACAGATACGCAGTATTTT,.,TRBJ2-3,TRBD1,TRBV18
CASSLGLIQETQYF,TGCGCCAGCAGCTTGGGACTGATACAAGAGACCCAGTACTTC,.,TRBJ2-5,.,TRBV5-1
CASSPVTTNEKLFF,TGTGCCAGCTCACCTGTTACAACTAATGAAAAACTGTTTTTT,.,TRBJ1-4,.,TRBV18
CASSQAPTGKNTEAFF,TGCGCCAGCAGCCAAGCCCCGACAGGGAAGAACACTGAAGCTTTCTTT,few,TRBJ1-1,TRBD1,TRBV5-1
CASSLIGPGITNEKLFF,TGCGCCAGCAGCTTAATTGGTCCCGGGATCACTAATGAAAAACTGTTTTTT,.,TRBJ1-4,.,TRBV5-1
CASSQGRGGGNTQYF,TGTGCCAGCAGCCAAGGGCGGGGGGGCGGTAATACGCAGTATTTT,.,TRBJ2-3,TRBD2,TRBV3-1/TRBV3-2
CASREPGLGSTQYF,TGTGCCAGCAGAGAGCCTGGACTAGGTTCAACCCAGTACTTC,.,TRBJ2-5,TRBD2,TRBV6-5
CASSYDREGNQPQHF,TGTGCCAGCAGCTATGACAGGGAAGGCAATCAGCCCCAGCATTTT,.,TRBJ1-5,TRBD1,TRBV28
CASSGGLAGFPDTQYF,TGTGCCAGTAGTGGGGGACTAGCGGGGTTTCCAGATACGCAGTATTTT,.,TRBJ2-3,TRBD2,TRBV19
CASGIRQGHSSGYTF,TGTGCCAGCGGCATTCGACAGGGGCATTCTTCTGGCTACACCTTC,.,TRBJ1-2,TRBD1,TRBV28
CASSPGVGDWDTEAFF,TGTGCCAGCAGCCCCGGAGTCGGGGATTGGGACACTGAAGCTTTCTTT,.,TRBJ1-1,.,TRBV7-2
CASSQDAAGGSQSYEQYF,TGTGCCAGCAGCCAAGACGCAGCGGGGGGTTCCCAGTCCTACGAGCAGTACTTC,.,TRBJ2-7,TRBD2,TRBV4-2
CASSSWTAPNNSPLHF,TGTGCCAGCAGCTCCTGGACAGCACCAAATAATTCACCCCTCCACTTT,.,TRBJ1-6,.,TRBV7-8
CASSQGGAGTEAFF,TGTGCCAGCAGCCAAGGGGGAGCGGGCACTGAAGCTTTCTTT,once,TRBJ1-1,.,TRBV3-1/TRBV3-2
CASSLVRGVTTNEKLFF,TGTGCCAGCAGCTTAGTGAGAGGCGTGACAACTAATGAAAAACTGTTTTTT,.,TRBJ1-4,.,TRBV11-2
CASSDGQGAGGANVLTF,TGTGCCAGCAGTGACGGACAGGGGGCGGGTGGGGCCAACGTCCTGACTTTC,few,TRBJ2-6,TRBD1,TRBV6-1
CATSDGGALLEQYF,TGTGCCACCAGTGACGGAGGGGCCCTACTAGAGCAGTACTTC,.,TRBJ2-7,.,TRBV24-1
CASSVVGGNQPQHF,TGTGCCAGCAGCGTAGTTGGAGGAAATCAGCCCCAGCATTTT,.,TRBJ1-5,.,TRBV9
CASSEAQDIYEQYF,TGTGCCAGCAGTGAAGCGCAGGACATCTACGAGCAGTACTTC,.,TRBJ2-7,.,TRBV2
CASSLTGNYGYTF,TGTGCCAGCAGTTTAACCGGGAACTATGGCTACACCTTC,.,TRBJ1-2,.,TRBV12-3/TRBV12-4
CASSVGQLNQPQHF,TGTGCCAGCTCAGTCGGACAGCTCAATCAGCCCCAGCATTTT,.,TRBJ1-5,.,TRBV18
CASADRGRDYGYTF,TGTGCCAGCGCCGACAGGGGGCGCGACTATGGCTACACCTTC,.,TRBJ1-2,TRBD1,TRBV6-5
CASISGGLETQYF,TGTGCCAGCATTAGTGGAGGTCTTGAGACCCAGTACTTC,.,TRBJ2-5,.,TRBV28
CASSATTTDTQYF,TGCGCCAGCAGTGCTACTACCACAGATACGCAGTATTTT,.,TRBJ2-3,.,TRBV10-1
CASSTDPLAGGLNDEQYF,TGCGCCAGCAGCACCGATCCATTAGCGGGGGGGTTAAATGACGAGCAGTACTTC,few,TRBJ2-7,TRBD2,TRBV5-1
CASKATGGPEKLFF,TGCGCCAGCAAAGCGACAGGGGGCCCTGAAAAACTGTTTTTT,.,TRBJ1-4,TRBD1,TRBV10-2
CASSSTASGTPYEQYF,TGCGCCAGCAGCTCCACGGCGTCCGGGACTCCCTACGAGCAGTACTTC,.,TRBJ2-7,.,TRBV5-1
CASSQDGGLAGLETQYF,TGTGCCAGCAGCCAAGACGGAGGACTAGCGGGGTTGGAGACCCAGTACTTC,once,TRBJ2-5,TRBD2,TRBV14
CASSWRHDYEQYF,TGTGCCAGCAGTTGGCGACACGATTACGAGCAGTACTTC,once,TRBJ2-7,.,TRBV27
CASSSKSVGGGSEAFF,TGTGCCAGCAGCTCAAAATCGGTAGGGGGAGGGTCCGAAGCTTTCTTT,.,TRBJ1-1,.,TRBV7-9